What follows are 25 T cell receptor beta chains derived from one specimen sequenced in a study of cytomegalovirus exposure and HLA in healthy donors. With 60 Vbeta and 13 Jbeta primers, the PCR was carried out. Some clones are missing from TCRdb's copy, which holds only in-frame ones; the method was immunoSEQ multiplex PCR. The top ten hold roughly 3.4% of the sample, which has 100,000 or so clones, approximately 85% seen once. Sequencing was done on a sample of PBMCs. These receptors were obtained from a man aged 25-45 years in good health and CMV-seropositive.

The rearrangement joins TRBV10-2 to TRBJ1-4, with 7 bases identical to TRBD1. The germline V gene has CDR1 WSHSY and CDR2 SAAADI. Losses at the gene ends were 6 bases for V and 6 bases for J; bases not matched to a gene: 10. The CDR3 runs 15 residues. Here the CDR3 reads CASSLVKGADEKLFF. For the CDR3, the DNA is TGCGCCAGCAGCCTGGTAAAGGGGGCAGATGAAAAACTGTTTTTT.

The chain is built from TRBV7-9 and TRBJ2-2, with D hard to call. V dropped 9 bases and J dropped 6 bases, with 14 bases sitting between them. Germline V gene sequence: CDR1 SEHNR, CDR2 FQNEAQ (reference sequence). CDR3 length: 13 residues. The CDR3 loop is CARPNPPSGELFF. The CDR3 nucleotides read TGTGCCAGACCTAATCCGCCGTCCGGGGAGCTGTTTTTT.

This clone was counted once. This chain connects TRBV19 to TRBJ2-2, with 8 bases aligning to TRBD1. Germline CDR1 is LNHDA and CDR2 is SQIVND (reference sequence). Trimming cost V 7 bases and J 0 bases; bases outside gene matches: 7. The CDR3 loop spans 16 amino acids. The CDR3 loop is CASTSGQGANTGELFF. The DNA for the CDR3 is TGTGCCAGTACCTCCGGACAGGGTGCGAACACCGGGGAGCTGTTTTTT.

This chain links TRBV27 with TRBJ2-3, with TRBD2 identical over 9 bases. After removal of 4 bases from V and 6 bases from J, the junction contained 11 bases not matched to a gene. The CDR3 is made up of 16 amino acids. Germline CDR1 and CDR2: MNHEY and SMNVEV (reference sequence). The CDR3 region is CASSSWSSGSLDTQYF. The CDR3 DNA reads as TGTGCCAGCAGTTCCTGGAGTAGCGGGAGTTTGGATACGCAGTATTTT.

CDR3 in amino acids: CASSLFPGGYHTQYF. The CDR3 region has the DNA TGTGCCAGCAGCTTATTTCCCGGGGGGTACCATACGCAGTATTTT. The chain recombines TRBV5-6 with TRBJ2-3; 7 bases are shared with TRBD2. CDR3 length: 15 residues. The V gene end was trimmed by 2 bases and the J gene end by 7 bases; junction bases not matched to a gene: 10. CDR1 SGHDT and CDR2 YYEEEE come from the germline V gene. The complete variable domain, with remaining parts taken from reference TRBV5-6 and TRBJ2-3, reads DAGVTQSPTHLIKTRGQQVTLRCSPKSGHDTVSWYQQALGQGPQFIFQYYEEEERQRGNFPDRFSGHQFPNYSSELNVNALLLGDSALYLCASSLFPGGYHTQYFGPGTRLTVL.

This clone was detected only once. The CDR3 coding sequence is TGTGCCAGCAGCGGGGGGGCTCTGATCAACACCGGGGAGCTGTTTTTT. It translates to CASSGGALINTGELFF. This chain links TRBV5-5 with TRBJ2-2; a possible D gene is TRBD2 (7 bases). The V end was cut by 4 bases, the J end by 2 bases, with 15 bases between. The CDR3 is made up of 16 amino acids. Germline V gene lookup returns CDR1 SGHKS and CDR2 YYEKEE (reference sequence).

The V gene is TRBV5-8, the J gene TRBJ1-5; D is possibly TRBD1 (6 bases). The CDR3 contains 13 residues. V was clipped by 2 bases and J by 4 bases, with 7 bases between them. CDR1 is SGHTS, CDR2 YDEGEE, per germline. CDR3 in DNA: TGTGCCAGCAGCTTTGACAGGAATCAGCCCCAGCATTTT. Its translation: CASSFDRNQPQHF. Looking up the rest from reference TRBV5-8 and TRBJ1-5 gives the full variable domain: EAGVTQSPTHLIKTRGQQATLRCSPISGHTSVYWYQQALGLGLQFLLWYDEGEERNRGNFPPRFSGRQFPNYSSELNVNALELEDSALYLCASSFDRNQPQHFGDGTRLSIL.

This clone was detected only a few times. The V call is TRBV5-1, the J call TRBJ1-1; a possible D gene is TRBD1 (6 bases). Per germline, CDR1 SGHRS and CDR2 YFSETQ. The CDR3 has 14 residues. V dropped 3 bases and J dropped 1 base, with 10 bases sitting between them. The CDR3 loop reads CASSSQGWNTEAFF. The CDR3 DNA is TGCGCCAGCAGCTCACAGGGCTGGAACACTGAAGCTTTCTTT.

The gene calls are TRBV6-5 and TRBJ2-2; D ambiguous. Germline CDR1 reads MNHEY; CDR2 reads SVGAGI. The ends were cut back, 10 bases at V and 4 bases at J, with 13 bases in the middle. CDR3 length equals 13 residues. In DNA form, the CDR3 reads TGTGCCACAGTTGCAGATCTCACCGGGGAGCTGTTTTTT. Its translation is CATVADLTGELFF.

Note on this clone: Its ends do not fully match the called genes, so a read error is possible. This chain joins TRBV7-9 and TRBJ1-2, with D hard to call. There are 12 residues in the CDR3. The V gene's germline CDR1 is SEHNR and CDR2 FQNEAQ (reference sequence). In DNA, the CDR3 is TGTTCCAGCAGCTTATCGTCCAGTGGCTACACCTTC. Its protein is CSSSLSSSGYTF.

The chain links TRBV11-3 to TRBJ2-7; the D gene is possibly TRBD1 (5 bases). V lost 1 base and J 3 bases, leaving 13 bases between the germline ends. Germline V gene data show CDR1 as SGHNT and CDR2 as YENEEA. CDR3 length: 15 amino acids. The CDR3 protein is CASSLGAGNSYEQYF. CDR3 nucleotide sequence: TGTGCCAGCAGCTTAGGGGCAGGGAATAGCTACGAGCAGTACTTC.

This chain links TRBV2 with TRBJ1-4; D gene unclear. The CDR3 extends over 15 amino acids. Trimming shortened V by 8 bases and J by 4 bases, and 17 bases separated the two germline ends. Germline values: CDR1 SNHLY, CDR2 FYNNEI. The CDR3 DNA sequence: TGTGCCAGCTCGCCCGCAGGTGTCCGTAATGAAAAACTGTTTTTT. The encoded protein is CASSPAGVRNEKLFF.

This clone was counted once. The same CDR3 is also encoded by other DNA sequences in this sample. The chain has TRBV7-9 and TRBJ1-5; TRBD1 matches at 8 bases. V lost 5 bases to trimming and J lost 3 bases; unmatched junction nucleotides: 6. The CDR3 loop spans 15 amino acids. CDR1 and CDR2 (germline): SEHNR, FQNEAQ (reference sequence). The CDR3 DNA reads as TGTGCCAGCAGCCCCGGGACAGGCGACAATCAGCCCCAGCATTTT. Translated: CASSPGTGDNQPQHF.

V and J are TRBV7-9 and TRBJ1-4; D perhaps matches TRBD1 (5 bases). Trimming removed 2 bases from V and 3 bases from J, with 7 bases in between. This CDR3 region has 14 residues. CDR1 and CDR2 from the germline V gene are SEHNR and FQNEAQ (reference sequence). DNA of the CDR3: TGTGCCAGCAGCTTAACGGGGGCTAATGAAAAACTGTTTTTT. Translation gives CASSLTGANEKLFF.

The V and J genes are TRBV6-5 and TRBJ1-4; a possible D gene is TRBD1 (5 bases). CDR1 and CDR2 from the germline V gene are MNHEY and SVGAGI. This CDR3 region has 14 residues. V dropped 0 bases and J dropped 8 bases, with 10 bases sitting between them. The CDR3 DNA follows: TGTGCCAGCAGTTACTCGAAGGGGTACGAAAAACTGTTTTTT. Amino acid sequence: CASSYSKGYEKLFF.

The chain recombines TRBV18 with TRBJ1-4; 8 nucleotides align to TRBD1. In germline, CDR1 is KGHSH, CDR2 LQKENI. With V trimmed by 2 bases and J by 4 bases, 3 bases remained unmatched. This CDR3 is built from 15 residues. Written as DNA, the CDR3 is TGTGCCAGCTCACCAGGGACAGGAATTAATGAAAAACTGTTTTTT. It specifies CASSPGTGINEKLFF.

The V and J genes are TRBV6-1 and TRBJ2-1, with 15 nucleotides matching TRBD2. With 6 bases clipped from V and 7 bases from J, the junction kept 4 bases outside the gene matches. The CDR3 sequence is 15 residues long. Germline V gene data show CDR1 as MNHNS and CDR2 as SASEGT. The CDR3: CASRPGTSGRNEQFF. The CDR3 DNA reads TGTGCCAGCAGACCCGGGACTAGCGGGAGGAATGAGCAGTTCTTC.

This clone was seen just once. This chain links TRBV27 with TRBJ1-1; D ambiguous. The CDR3 is 14 amino acids. Germline V gene sequence: CDR1 MNHEY, CDR2 SMNVEV (reference sequence). The V gene lost 6 bases and the J gene lost 0 bases, with 11 bases spanning the gap. CDR3 nucleotide sequence: TGTGCCAGCAGCTCGGGAGTGGTGAACACTGAAGCTTTCTTT. Translated: CASSSGVVNTEAFF.

The chain joins TRBV10-2 to TRBJ2-3; 15 bases agree with TRBD2. Germline CDR1 and CDR2: WSHSY and SAAADI. Trimming took 10 bases from V and 4 from J; bases not matched to a gene: 27. The CDR3 has 22 amino acids. This chain's CDR3 is CAITTDGTSGRKRDGGPDTQYF. The CDR3 bases are TGCGCCATCACGACTGACGGGACTAGCGGGAGGAAACGCGACGGGGGCCCAGATACGCAGTATTTT.

This clone occurred once. This chain links TRBV5-1 with TRBJ2-5, with TRBD2 identical over 14 bases. The CDR3 runs to 17 residues. The trim removed 0 bases at V and 4 bases at J, leaving 5 bases unmatched. Germline values: CDR1 SGHRS, CDR2 YFSETQ. As DNA, the CDR3 is TGCGCCAGCAGCTTGGGGGGACTAGCGGGAGTAGGAGAGACCCAGTACTTC. Translation: CASSLGGLAGVGETQYF.

This chain uses TRBV18 with TRBJ1-3; TRBD1 agrees at 8 bases. This CDR3 comprises 16 residues. J gave up 4 bases and V 3 bases, and 8 bases lay outside the gene matches. The V gene's germline CDR1 is KGHSH and CDR2 LQKENI. In DNA, the CDR3 is TGTGCCAGCTCACCTGGAACAGGGGGACAAGGAAACACCATATATTTT. Translated: CASSPGTGGQGNTIYF.

The rearrangement uses TRBV10-1 and TRBJ2-3, with 13 bases that match TRBD2. Germline-derived CDR1 and CDR2 are WNHNN and SYGVQD (reference sequence). The CDR3 loop spans 20 amino acids. J lost 5 bases, V lost 2 bases, and 16 bases had no gene match. CDR3 sequence: CASSENQGVPGLAGLDTQYF. DNA of the CDR3: TGCGCCAGCAGTGAGAACCAGGGGGTACCGGGACTAGCGGGATTAGATACGCAGTATTTT.

The chain carries TRBV4-1 and TRBJ1-1; no reliable D call. V lost 1 base, J lost 4 bases, and 13 bases lay in between. CDR1 is MGHRA, CDR2 YSYEKL, per germline. The CDR3 runs to 15 residues. As DNA, the CDR3 is TGCGCCAGCAGCCAAGTTTCAGCGCACATCACTGAAGCTTTCTTT. It yields the protein CASSQVSAHITEAFF.

The genes are TRBV2 and TRBJ2-5; 7 bases match TRBD2. Judging by the DNA end, TRBJ2-7 fits better; the J call may be wrong. Germline V gene data show CDR1 as SNHLY and CDR2 as FYNNEI. The CDR3 length is 17 residues. The CDR3: CASSEILPRGGTYEQYF. Here the CDR3 DNA reads TGTGCCAGCAGTGAAATTCTCCCTCGGGGAGGGACCTACGAGCAGTACTTC.

V gene TRBV9 combines with J gene TRBJ2-2, with D possibly matching TRBD2 (5 bases). This CDR3 comprises 13 residues. CDR1 and CDR2 from the germline V gene are SGDLS and YYNGEE. V lost 0 bases and J lost 7, with 7 bases in between. The DNA for the CDR3 is TGTGCCAGCAGCGTAGGGAGGTTCGGGGAGCTGTTTTTT. Translating it yields CASSVGRFGELFF.